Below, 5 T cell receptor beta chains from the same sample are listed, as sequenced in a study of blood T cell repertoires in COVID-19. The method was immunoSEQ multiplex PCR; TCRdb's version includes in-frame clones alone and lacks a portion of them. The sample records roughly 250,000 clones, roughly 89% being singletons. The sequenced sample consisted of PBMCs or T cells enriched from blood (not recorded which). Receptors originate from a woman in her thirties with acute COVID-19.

As DNA, the CDR3 is TGCGCCAGCAGCTTGAGGGGTCTTGTGAACACTGAAGCTTTCTTT. Residues: CASSLRGLVNTEAFF. This chain connects TRBV5-1 to TRBJ1-1, with D possibly matching TRBD1 (5 bases). This CDR3 has 15 amino acids. Trimming left V 1 base short and J 0 bases short, with 10 bases between. Germline lookup yields CDR1 SGHRS and CDR2 YFSETQ.

CDR3 in DNA: TGTGCCACCCGGCTGGGGCGGGACAGGCCATATGGCTACACCTTC. This sequence encodes CATRLGRDRPYGYTF. This chain connects TRBV10-3 to TRBJ1-2; 8 bases match TRBD1. V shed 10 bases and J 5 bases; nucleotides not matched to a gene: 15. Germline assignment: CDR1 ENHRY and CDR2 SYGVKD. This CDR3 spans 15 amino acids.

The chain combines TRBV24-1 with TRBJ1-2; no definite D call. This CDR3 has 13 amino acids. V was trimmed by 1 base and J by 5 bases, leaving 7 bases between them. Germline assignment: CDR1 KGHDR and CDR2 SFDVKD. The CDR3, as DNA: TGTGCCACCAGTGATTTCACAGAATATGGCTACACCTTC. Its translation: CATSDFTEYGYTF.

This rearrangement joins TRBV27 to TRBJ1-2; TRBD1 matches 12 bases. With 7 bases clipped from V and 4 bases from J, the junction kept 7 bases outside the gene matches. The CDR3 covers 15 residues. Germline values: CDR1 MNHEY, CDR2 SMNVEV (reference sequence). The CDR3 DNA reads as TGTGCCAGCACCCCTGGGACAGGGGGCCTCTATGGCTACACCTTC. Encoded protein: CASTPGTGGLYGYTF.

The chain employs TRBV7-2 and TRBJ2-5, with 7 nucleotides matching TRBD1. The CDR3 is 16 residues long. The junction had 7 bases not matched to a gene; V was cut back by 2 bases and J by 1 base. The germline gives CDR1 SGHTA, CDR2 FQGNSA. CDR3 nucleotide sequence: TGTGCCAGCAGCTTACTACGTCGACAGGGCCAAGAGACCCAGTACTTC. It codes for CASSLLRRQGQETQYF.